This record covers a single T cell receptor beta chain. Trimming cost V 3 bases and J 6 bases; bases outside gene matches: 3. Germline V gene lookup returns CDR1 ENHRY and CDR2 SYGVKD. The CDR3 covers 13 residues. TCR analog templates of synthetic origin were spiked into each PCR. Only in-frame clones appear in the TCRdb table, and some are missing; sequencing was by immunoSEQ multiplex PCR. The table lists around 42,000 clones, 81% of them singletons. This specimen comes from a study of PD-L1 blockade in urothelial cancer. Study-level information: Researchers looked at the blood 3 weeks (second dose) and 6 weeks after treatment began.

This chain joins TRBV10-3 and TRBJ1-1; TRBD1 matches at 8 bases. Material: PBMCs, obtained around atezolizumab (anti-PD-L1) treatment. This clonotype originated in a man between 65 and 80 years old with urothelial cancer. CDR3 sequence: CAISEETGAEAFF. CDR3 nucleotides: TGTGCCATCAGTGAAGAGACAGGGGCTGAAGCTTTCTTT.